Each of the 17 T cell receptor beta chains below was sequenced from the same sample in a study of shared clonotypes between healthy human individuals. The method was immunoSEQ multiplex PCR; TCRdb's version includes in-frame clones alone and lacks a portion of them. Altogether fewer than 3 million clones are present, 80% to 95% being singletons, with the ten largest covering 0.3% to 0.4%. The sample was naive CD4+ T cells from PBMCs. The subset is: CD45RA+ positively selected. The origin of the receptors is a man between 18 and 35 years old in good health. Some clones in this sample may be carry-over from other donors' samples.

The chain couples TRBV4-3 to TRBJ2-3; TRBD2 agrees at 7 bases. Losses at the gene ends were 2 bases for V and 1 base for J; bases not matched to a gene: 9. Germline V gene data show CDR1 as LGHNA and CDR2 as YSLEER. CDR3 length equals 17 residues. This CDR3 is CASSQTMGGRGTDTQYF. The CDR3 coding sequence is TGCGCCAGCAGCCAAACAATGGGCGGGAGAGGCACAGATACGCAGTATTTT.

The CDR3 DNA reads as TGTGCCAGCAGTTACACCGGGCCCGGCAATCAGCCCCAGCATTTT. Its translation: CASSYTGPGNQPQHF. V gene TRBV6-5 combines with J gene TRBJ1-5; unclear D gene. Looked up from germline, CDR1 is MNHEY and CDR2 is SVGAGI. Trimming removed 2 bases from V and 2 bases from J, with 10 bases in between. The CDR3 sequence is 15 residues long.

This chain connects TRBV9 to TRBJ2-2; D possibly corresponds to TRBD2 (5 bases). CDR3 size: 16 residues. Trimming pared 0 bases from V and 4 bases from J, leaving 13 bases between. CDR1 and CDR2 (germline): SGDLS, YYNGEE. As DNA, the CDR3 is TGTGCCAGCAGCGTAGCACCCCTAGCCGCCACCGGGGAGCTGTTTTTT. Protein product: CASSVAPLAATGELFF.

Of note for this clone: In the same sample, other DNA sequences code for this CDR3. The chain couples TRBV2 to TRBJ1-1; D ambiguous. V was clipped by 6 bases and J by 2 bases, with 4 bases between them. Germline-derived CDR1 and CDR2 are SNHLY and FYNNEI. The CDR3 has 11 residues. DNA for the CDR3: TGTGCCAGCAGCCCTAACACTGAAGCTTTCTTT. It translates to CASSPNTEAFF.

In its sample, this clone was seen once. This chain joins TRBV7-2 and TRBJ1-1; no reliable D call. CDR1 is SGHTA and CDR2 is FQGNSA in the germline V gene. This CDR3 is built from 15 residues. The germline V and J ends were trimmed by 3 bases and 0 bases, with 11 bases remaining between them. The CDR3 reads CASSFFGGMNTEAFF. The DNA of the CDR3 is TGTGCCAGCAGCTTTTTCGGAGGAATGAACACTGAAGCTTTCTTT. Drawing the rest from reference TRBV7-2 and TRBJ1-1, the complete variable domain is GAGVSQSPSNKVTEKGKDVELRCDPISGHTALYWYRQSLGQGLEFLIYFQGNSAPDKSGLPSDRFSAERTGGSVSTLTIQRTQQEDSAVYLCASSFFGGMNTEAFFGQGTRLTVV.

This rearrangement joins TRBV18 to TRBJ2-7, with D hard to call. Germline CDR1 is KGHSH and CDR2 is LQKENI. V lost 3 bases to trimming and J lost 2 bases, with 17 bases between them. The CDR3 has 16 residues. The CDR3 nucleotides read TGTGCCAGCTCACCTCTATCACGTAGTATGCCCTACGAGCAGTACTTC. This gives the protein CASSPLSRSMPYEQYF.

This chain joins TRBV28 and TRBJ2-1; TRBD1 is a possible D gene (5 bases). Trimming took 8 bases from V and 8 from J, leaving 19 bases between them. The CDR3 has 14 amino acids. CDR1 is MDHEN, CDR2 SYDVKM, per germline. The CDR3 nucleotides are TGTGCCAGCGGCCCTCAGGGCAGTCGACATGAGCAGTTCTTC. Translating it yields CASGPQGSRHEQFF.

The chain is built from TRBV7-8 and TRBJ1-2; no firm D call. The germline CDR1 and CDR2 sequences are SGHVS and FQNEAQ. The CDR3 has 12 residues. Between the trimmed V and J ends, which lost 0 bases and 6 bases, there was a span of 5 bases. The CDR3 DNA is TGTGCCAGCAGCTTAGCTGGCCATGGCTACACCTTC. Translating gives CASSLAGHGYTF.

The V call is TRBV9, the J call TRBJ2-7, with a possible D match to TRBD1 (5 bases). The CDR3 runs to 14 residues. V dropped 4 bases and J dropped 1 base, with 12 bases sitting between them. Germline values: CDR1 SGDLS, CDR2 YYNGEE. CDR3 loop: CASSFDSLSYEQYF. Written as DNA, the CDR3 is TGTGCCAGCAGCTTCGACAGTTTATCCTACGAGCAGTACTTC.

The chain recombines TRBV30 with TRBJ1-1; D not certain. The ends were cut back, 3 bases at V and 4 bases at J, with 9 bases in the middle. The CDR3 contains 12 residues. The V gene's germline CDR1 is GTSNPN and CDR2 SVGIG (reference sequence). The CDR3 DNA is TGTGCCTGGAGATACGAAATCACTGAAGCTTTCTTT. It specifies CAWRYEITEAFF.

This rearrangement joins TRBV6-6 to TRBJ2-7; no definite D call. CDR3 size: 16 residues. The germline V gene has CDR1 MNHNY and CDR2 SVGAGI (reference sequence). V was shortened by 6 bases and J by 6 bases, with 24 bases between the two germline ends. The CDR3 sequence is CASSPGSPARVSEQYF. CDR3 DNA: TGTGCCAGCAGCCCAGGTTCCCCCGCCAGAGTGTCCGAGCAGTACTTC.

This chain connects TRBV5-6 to TRBJ1-3; D gene uncertain. Trimming took 2 bases from V and 0 from J, leaving 21 bases between them. The germline CDR1 and CDR2 sequences are SGHDT and YYEEEE. The CDR3 runs to 19 residues. The CDR3 sequence: CASSLVSVPRLLSGNTIYF. CDR3 DNA: TGTGCCAGCAGCTTAGTCTCTGTCCCCCGGCTGCTCTCTGGAAACACCATATATTTT.

The J gene is TRBJ2-7, the V gene TRBV13; D perhaps matches TRBD1 (6 bases). The ends were cut back, 3 bases at V and 4 bases at J, with 13 bases in the middle. CDR1 and CDR2 from the germline V gene are PRHDT and FYEKMQ (reference sequence). The CDR3 runs to 14 residues. CDR3 coding DNA: TGTGCCAGCAGCTTTCGGCAGGGGTTGTACGAGCAGTACTTC. Protein product: CASSFRQGLYEQYF. Full variable domain (missing parts from reference TRBV13 and TRBJ2-7): AAGVIQSPRHLIKEKRETATLKCYPIPRHDTVYWYQQGPGQDPQFLISFYEKMQSDKGSIPDRFSAQQFSDYHSELNMSSLELGDSALYFCASSFRQGLYEQYFGPGTRLTVT.

The gene calls are TRBV5-1 and TRBJ1-3, with D possibly TRBD1 on 6 matching bases. Germline V gene sequence: CDR1 SGHRS, CDR2 YFSETQ. Trimming removed 4 bases at V and 0 bases at J, with 11 bases between. This CDR3 is built from 15 residues. The chain's CDR3 is CASSPGGYSGNTIYF. The CDR3 DNA reads TGCGCCAGCAGCCCTGGGGGCTACTCTGGAAACACCATATATTTT. Filled out from reference TRBV5-1 and TRBJ1-3, the complete variable domain reads KAGVTQTPRYLIKTRGQQVTLSCSPISGHRSVSWYQQTPGQGLQFLFEYFSETQRNKGNFPGRFSGRQFSNSRSEMNVSTLELGDSALYLCASSPGGYSGNTIYFGEGSWLTVV.

The chain uses TRBV6-6 and TRBJ1-2; 7 positions agree with TRBD1. V shed 4 bases, J shed 2 bases, and the junction held 4 bases outside the gene matches. The V gene's germline CDR1 is MNHNY and CDR2 SVGAGI (reference sequence). CDR3 length equals 14 residues. DNA for the CDR3: TGTGCCAGCAGTTCGACAGGGCTAAACTATGGCTACACCTTC. It translates to CASSSTGLNYGYTF.

This chain links TRBV7-9 with TRBJ1-2; D possibly corresponds to TRBD1 (5 bases). CDR1 is SEHNR, CDR2 FQNEAQ, per germline (reference sequence). The length of the CDR3 is 15 residues. Trimming removed 5 bases at V and 4 bases at J, with 17 bases between. CDR3 sequence (DNA): TGTGCCAGCAGCCGACGGGGGACTGATAGCTATGGCTACACCTTC. Amino acid sequence: CASSRRGTDSYGYTF.

This chain links TRBV27 with TRBJ2-5; the match to TRBD1 covers 8 bases. Looked up from germline, CDR1 is MNHEY and CDR2 is SMNVEV (reference sequence). The V and J ends lost 5 bases and 5 bases, in that order; junction bases with no gene match: 4. The CDR3 runs 13 residues. CDR3 region: CASSMTGVETQYF. The DNA of the CDR3 is TGTGCCAGCAGTATGACAGGGGTTGAGACCCAGTACTTC.